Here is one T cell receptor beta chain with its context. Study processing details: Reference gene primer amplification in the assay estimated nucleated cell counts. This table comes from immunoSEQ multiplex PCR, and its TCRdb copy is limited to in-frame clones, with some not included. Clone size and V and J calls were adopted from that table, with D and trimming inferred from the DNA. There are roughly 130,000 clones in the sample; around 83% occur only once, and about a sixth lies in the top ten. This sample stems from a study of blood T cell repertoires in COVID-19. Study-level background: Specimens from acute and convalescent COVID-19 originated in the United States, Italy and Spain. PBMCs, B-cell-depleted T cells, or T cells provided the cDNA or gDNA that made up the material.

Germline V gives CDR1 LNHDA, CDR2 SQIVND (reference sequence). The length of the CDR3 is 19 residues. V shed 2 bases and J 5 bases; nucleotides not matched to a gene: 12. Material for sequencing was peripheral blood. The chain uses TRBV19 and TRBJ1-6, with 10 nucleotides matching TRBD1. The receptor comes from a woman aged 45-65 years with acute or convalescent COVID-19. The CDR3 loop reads CASSIRSGQGTTNNSPLHF. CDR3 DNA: TGTGCCAGTAGTATACGCTCGGGACAGGGGACGACGAATAATTCACCCCTCCACTTT.